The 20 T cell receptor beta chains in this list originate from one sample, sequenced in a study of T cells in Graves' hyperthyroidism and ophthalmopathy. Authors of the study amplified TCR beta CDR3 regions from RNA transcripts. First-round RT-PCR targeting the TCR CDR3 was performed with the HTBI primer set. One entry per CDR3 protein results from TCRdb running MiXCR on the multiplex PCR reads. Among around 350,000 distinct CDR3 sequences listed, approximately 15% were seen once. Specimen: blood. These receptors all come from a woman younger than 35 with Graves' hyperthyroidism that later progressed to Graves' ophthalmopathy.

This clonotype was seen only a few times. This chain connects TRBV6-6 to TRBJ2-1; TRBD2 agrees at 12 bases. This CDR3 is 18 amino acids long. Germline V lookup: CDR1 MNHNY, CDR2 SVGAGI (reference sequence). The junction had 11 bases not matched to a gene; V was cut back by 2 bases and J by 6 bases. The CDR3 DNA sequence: TGTGCCAGCAGTTACCCTAGGGCCCTAGCGGGAGGGGGCAATGAGCAGTTCTTC. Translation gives CASSYPRALAGGGNEQFF.

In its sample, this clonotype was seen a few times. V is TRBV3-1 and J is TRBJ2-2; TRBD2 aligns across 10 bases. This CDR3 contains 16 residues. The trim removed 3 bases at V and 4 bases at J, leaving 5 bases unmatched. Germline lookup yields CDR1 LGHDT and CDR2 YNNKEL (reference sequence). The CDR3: CASSQPSGSLTGELFF. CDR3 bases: TGTGCCAGCAGCCAGCCTAGCGGGAGTCTCACCGGGGAGCTGTTTTTT.

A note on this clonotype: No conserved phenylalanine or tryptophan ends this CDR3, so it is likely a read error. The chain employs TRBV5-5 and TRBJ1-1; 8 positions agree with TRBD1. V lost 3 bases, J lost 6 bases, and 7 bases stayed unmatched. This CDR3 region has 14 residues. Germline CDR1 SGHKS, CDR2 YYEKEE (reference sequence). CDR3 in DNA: TGTGCCAGCAGCTCCACAGGGGGGCAGCCTGAAGCTTTCCTT. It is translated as CASSSTGGQPEAFL.

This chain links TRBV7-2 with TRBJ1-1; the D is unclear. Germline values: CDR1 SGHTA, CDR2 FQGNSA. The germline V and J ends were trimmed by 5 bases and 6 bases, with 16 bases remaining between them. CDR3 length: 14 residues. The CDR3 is CASSRVPRAAEAFF. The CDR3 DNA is TGTGCCAGCAGCCGGGTCCCGAGAGCGGCTGAAGCTTTCTTT.

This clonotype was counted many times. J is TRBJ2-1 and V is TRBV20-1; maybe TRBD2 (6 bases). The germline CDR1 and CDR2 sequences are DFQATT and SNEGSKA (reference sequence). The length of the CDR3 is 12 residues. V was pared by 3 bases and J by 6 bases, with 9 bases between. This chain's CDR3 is CSARVGGNEQFF. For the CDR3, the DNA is TGCAGTGCTAGGGTGGGGGGCAATGAGCAGTTCTTC.

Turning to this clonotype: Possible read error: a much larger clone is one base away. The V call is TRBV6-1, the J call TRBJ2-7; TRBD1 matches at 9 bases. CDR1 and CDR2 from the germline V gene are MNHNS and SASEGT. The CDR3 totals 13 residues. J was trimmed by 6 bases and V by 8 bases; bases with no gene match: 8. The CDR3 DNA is TGTGCCAGCCAGGAGGGACAGGGCTGCGAGCAGTACTTC. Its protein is CASQEGQGCEQYF.

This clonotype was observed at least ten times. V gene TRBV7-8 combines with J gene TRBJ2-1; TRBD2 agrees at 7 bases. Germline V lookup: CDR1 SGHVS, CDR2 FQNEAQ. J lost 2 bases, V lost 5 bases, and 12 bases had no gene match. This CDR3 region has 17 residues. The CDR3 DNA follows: TGTGCCAGCAGCCCGTTGGGGGGACTACGGACCTACAATGAGCAGTTCTTC. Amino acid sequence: CASSPLGGLRTYNEQFF.

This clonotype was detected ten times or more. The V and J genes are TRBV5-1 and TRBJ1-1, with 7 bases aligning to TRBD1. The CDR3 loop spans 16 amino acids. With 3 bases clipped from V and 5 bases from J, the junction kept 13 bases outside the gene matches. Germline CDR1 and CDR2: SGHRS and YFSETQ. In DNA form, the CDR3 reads TGCGCCAGCAGCTGGGACAGCGGGGTGGTGACGACTGAAGCTTTCTTT. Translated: CASSWDSGVVTTEAFF.

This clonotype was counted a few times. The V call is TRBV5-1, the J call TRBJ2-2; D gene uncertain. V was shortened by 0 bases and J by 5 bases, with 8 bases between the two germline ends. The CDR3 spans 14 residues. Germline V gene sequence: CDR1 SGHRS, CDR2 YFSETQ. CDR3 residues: CASSLGRVTGELFF. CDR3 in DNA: TGCGCCAGCAGCTTGGGAAGGGTAACCGGGGAGCTGTTTTTT.

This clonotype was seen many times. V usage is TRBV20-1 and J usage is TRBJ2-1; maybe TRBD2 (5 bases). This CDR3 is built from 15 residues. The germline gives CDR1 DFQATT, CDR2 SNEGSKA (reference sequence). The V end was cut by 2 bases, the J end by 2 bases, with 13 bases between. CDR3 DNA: TGCAGTGCTAGATTCCGCGGGTGGGCCTACAATGAGCAGTTCTTC. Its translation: CSARFRGWAYNEQFF.

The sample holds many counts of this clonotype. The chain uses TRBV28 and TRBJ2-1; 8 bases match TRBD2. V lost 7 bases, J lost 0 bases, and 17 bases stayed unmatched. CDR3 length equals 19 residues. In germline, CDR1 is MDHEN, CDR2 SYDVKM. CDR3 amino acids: CASTSGLGSVRSSYNEQFF. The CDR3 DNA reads TGTGCCAGCACCTCGGGACTAGGAAGCGTACGCAGCTCCTACAATGAGCAGTTCTTC.

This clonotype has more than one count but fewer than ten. The CDR3 region is CASSSGPEGYNEQFF. The DNA for the CDR3 is TGTGCCAGCAGCTCCGGTCCTGAGGGTTACAATGAGCAGTTCTTC. This chain uses TRBV6-2 or TRBV6-3 with TRBJ2-1; tentative D call: TRBD2 (5 bases). The CDR3 is 15 residues long. CDR1 and CDR2 from the germline V gene are MNHEY and SVGEGT. Trimming removed 6 bases from V and 4 bases from J, with 16 bases in between.

The DNA for the CDR3 is TGCGCCAGCAGCCCCCGCACAGGGGTTGCCCCACTGTTTATAAACATTCAGTACTTC. Translation gives CASSPRTGVAPLFINIQYF. The chain uses TRBV5-1 and TRBJ2-4, with 7 bases matching TRBD1. The CDR3 has 19 residues. The germline gives CDR1 SGHRS, CDR2 YFSETQ. V lost 4 bases to trimming and J lost 6 bases; unmatched junction nucleotides: 22. Variable domain in full (rest from reference TRBV5-1 and TRBJ2-4): KAGVTQTPRYLIKTRGQQVTLSCSPISGHRSVSWYQQTPGQGLQFLFEYFSETQRNKGNFPGRFSGRQFSNSRSEMNVSTLELGDSALYLCASSPRTGVAPLFINIQYFGAGTRLSVL.

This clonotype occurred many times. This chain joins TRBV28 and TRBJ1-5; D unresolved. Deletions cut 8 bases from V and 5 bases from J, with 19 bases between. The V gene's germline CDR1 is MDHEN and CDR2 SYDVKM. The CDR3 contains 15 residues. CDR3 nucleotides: TGTGCCAGCGGGCGTTTATTGGAGGCCTATCAGCCCCAGCATTTT. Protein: CASGRLLEAYQPQHF.

The CDR3 region has the DNA TGTGCCAGCAGTTTATATCCGGGCAGTGGAACAGATACGCAGTATTTT. This sequence encodes CASSLYPGSGTDTQYF. The genes are TRBV28 and TRBJ2-3; D is undetermined. The CDR3 totals 16 residues. V was cut by 1 base and J by 3 bases, with 14 bases left in between. The germline gives CDR1 MDHEN, CDR2 SYDVKM.

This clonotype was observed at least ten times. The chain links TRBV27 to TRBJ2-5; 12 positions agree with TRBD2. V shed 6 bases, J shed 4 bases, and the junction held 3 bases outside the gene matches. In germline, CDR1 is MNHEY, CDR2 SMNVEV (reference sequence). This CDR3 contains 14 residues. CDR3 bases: TGTGCCAGCAGCAGGACTAGCGGGATAGAGACCCAGTACTTC. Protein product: CASSRTSGIETQYF.

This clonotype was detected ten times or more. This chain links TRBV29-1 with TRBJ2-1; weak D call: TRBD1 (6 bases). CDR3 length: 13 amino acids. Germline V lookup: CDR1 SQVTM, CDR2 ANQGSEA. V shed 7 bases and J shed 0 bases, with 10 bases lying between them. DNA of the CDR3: TGCAGCGGCACAGGGAGCTCCTACAATGAGCAGTTCTTC. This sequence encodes CSGTGSSYNEQFF.

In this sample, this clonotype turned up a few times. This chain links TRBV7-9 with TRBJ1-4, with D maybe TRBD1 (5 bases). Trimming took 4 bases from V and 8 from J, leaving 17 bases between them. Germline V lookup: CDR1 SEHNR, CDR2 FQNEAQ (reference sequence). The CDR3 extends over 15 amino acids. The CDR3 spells CASSYTGAENEKLFF. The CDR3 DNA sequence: TGTGCCAGCAGCTACACCGGGGCAGAGAACGAAAAACTGTTTTTT.

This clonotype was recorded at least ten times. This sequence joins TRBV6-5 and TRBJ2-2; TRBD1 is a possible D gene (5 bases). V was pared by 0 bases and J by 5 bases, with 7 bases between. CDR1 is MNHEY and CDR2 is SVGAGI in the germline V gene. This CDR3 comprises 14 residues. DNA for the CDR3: TGTGCCAGCAGTTACTCTCAGGGTACCGGGGAGCTGTTTTTT. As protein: CASSYSQGTGELFF.

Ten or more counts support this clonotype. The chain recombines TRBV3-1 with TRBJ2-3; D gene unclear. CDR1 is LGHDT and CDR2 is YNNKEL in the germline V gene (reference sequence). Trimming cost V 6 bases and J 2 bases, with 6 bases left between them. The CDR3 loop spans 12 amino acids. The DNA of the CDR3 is TGTGCCAGCAGTCAATACACAGATACGCAGTATTTT. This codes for CASSQYTDTQYF.